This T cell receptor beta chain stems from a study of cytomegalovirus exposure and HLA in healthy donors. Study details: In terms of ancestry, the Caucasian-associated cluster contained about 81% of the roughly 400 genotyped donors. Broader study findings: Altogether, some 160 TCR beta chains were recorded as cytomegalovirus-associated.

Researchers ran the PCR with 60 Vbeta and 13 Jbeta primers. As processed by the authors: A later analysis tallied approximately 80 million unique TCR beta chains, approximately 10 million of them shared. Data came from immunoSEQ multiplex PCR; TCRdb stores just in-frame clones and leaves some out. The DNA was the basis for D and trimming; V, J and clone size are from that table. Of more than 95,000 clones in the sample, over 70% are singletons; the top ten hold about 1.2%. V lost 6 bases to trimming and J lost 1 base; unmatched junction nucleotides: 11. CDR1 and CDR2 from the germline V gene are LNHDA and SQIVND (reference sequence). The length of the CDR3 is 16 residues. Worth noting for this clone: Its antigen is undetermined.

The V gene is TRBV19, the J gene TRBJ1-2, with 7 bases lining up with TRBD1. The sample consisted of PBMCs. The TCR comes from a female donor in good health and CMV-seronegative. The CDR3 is CASRTRNRGLNYGYTF. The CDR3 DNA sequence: TGTGCCAGTAGGACCCGAAACAGGGGCCTTAACTATGGCTACACCTTC.